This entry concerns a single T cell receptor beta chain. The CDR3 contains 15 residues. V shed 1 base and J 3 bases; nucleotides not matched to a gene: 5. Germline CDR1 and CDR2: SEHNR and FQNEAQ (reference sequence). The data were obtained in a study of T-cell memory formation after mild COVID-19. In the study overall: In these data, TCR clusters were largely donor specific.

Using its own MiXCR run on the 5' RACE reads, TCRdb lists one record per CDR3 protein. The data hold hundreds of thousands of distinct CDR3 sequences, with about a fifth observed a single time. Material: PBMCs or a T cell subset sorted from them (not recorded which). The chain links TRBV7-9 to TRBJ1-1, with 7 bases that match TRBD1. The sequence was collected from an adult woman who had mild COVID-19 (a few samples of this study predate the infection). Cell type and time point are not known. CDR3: CASSLGPGGHTEAFF. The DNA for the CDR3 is TGTGCCAGCAGCTTAGGGCCAGGGGGACACACTGAAGCTTTCTTT.